This entry lists 9 T cell receptor beta chains sequenced from one sample in a study of control samples from healthy donors and cancer patients. This table comes from immunoSEQ multiplex PCR, and its TCRdb copy is limited to in-frame clones, with some not included. This table holds about 85,000 clones, about 89% found once. Material for sequencing was blood. All receptors derive from a woman aged 60-75 years in good health.

Comments on this clone: One junction end disagrees with the germline gene, perhaps due to a read error. This chain connects TRBV3-1 (or the pseudogene TRBV3-2) to TRBJ2-3, with TRBD1 matching over 8 bases. Germline V CDR1 and CDR2: LGHDT, YNNKEL (reference sequence). This CDR3 is built from 16 residues. The CDR3 here is CASSPRPAGGTDTQYF. DNA for the CDR3: TGTGCCAGCAGCCCCCGCCCGGCAGGGGGCACAGATACGCAATATTTT.

This clone was seen more than once but under ten times. V is TRBV12-5 and J is TRBJ1-5, with 9 bases identical to TRBD1. The junction had 3 bases not matched to a gene; V was cut back by 6 bases and J by 3 bases. The CDR3 totals 14 residues. From germline, CDR1 is LGHNT and CDR2 FRNRAP. The CDR3 protein is CASGWTGDNQPQHF. DNA for the CDR3: TGTGCTAGTGGCTGGACAGGGGACAATCAGCCCCAGCATTTT.

V and J are TRBV7-9 and TRBJ2-7; 9 positions agree with TRBD2. V gave up 5 bases and J gave up 2 bases; unmatched junction bases: 16. Germline V gene sequence: CDR1 SEHNR, CDR2 FQNEAQ (reference sequence). The CDR3 has 18 amino acids. The CDR3 loop is CASSPAGAGGTRPYEQYF. Here the CDR3 DNA reads TGTGCCAGCAGCCCCGCCGGGGCGGGGGGGACTCGGCCCTACGAGCAGTACTTC.

The V call is TRBV7-3, the J call TRBJ2-1; 7 bases align to TRBD1. Germline-derived CDR1 and CDR2 are SGHTA and FQGTGA. This CDR3 comprises 15 residues. Germline trimming cut 5 bases from V and 1 base from J; bases unmatched to any gene: 5. The CDR3 region is CASSPRTGSYNEQFF. For the CDR3, the DNA is TGTGCCAGCAGCCCACGGACAGGATCCTACAATGAGCAGTTCTTC.

The V and J genes are TRBV28 and TRBJ1-1; D gene ambiguous. V lost 0 bases and J 7 bases, leaving 3 bases between the germline ends. The CDR3 extends over 11 amino acids. Germline-derived CDR1 and CDR2 are MDHEN and SYDVKM. CDR3 in amino acids: CASSLWGEAFF. The CDR3 nucleotides are TGTGCCAGCAGTTTATGGGGTGAAGCTTTCTTT.

The chain links TRBV5-1 to TRBJ2-1; D might be TRBD2 (5 bases). From germline, CDR1 is SGHRS and CDR2 YFSETQ. Trimming stripped 2 bases from V and 8 bases from J, with 20 bases between. The CDR3 extends over 16 amino acids. The CDR3 DNA is TGCGCCAGCAGCTTTTGGGAGACCTCTAATAGGGATGAGCAGTTCTTC. It translates to CASSFWETSNRDEQFF.

The chain recombines TRBV28 with TRBJ2-7; 9 bases match TRBD1. V trimming: 5 bases; J trimming: 3 bases; junction bases outside the gene matches: 8. The CDR3 is made up of 15 amino acids. Germline CDR1 is MDHEN and CDR2 is SYDVKM. For the CDR3, the DNA is TGTGCCAGCAGTCCCCCGTCGGGACAGGGCTACGAGCAGTACTTC. The encoded protein is CASSPPSGQGYEQYF. The entire variable domain, with the rest obtained from reference TRBV28 and TRBJ2-7, is as follows: DVKVTQSSRYLVKRTGEKVFLECVQDMDHENMFWYRQDPGLGLRLIYFSYDVKMKEKGDIPEGYSVSREKKERFSLILESASTNQTSMYLCASSPPSGQGYEQYFGPGTRLTVT.

This clone occurred once. The same CDR3 is also encoded by other DNA sequences in this sample. The V call is TRBV6-1, the J call TRBJ2-2, with TRBD1 identical over 9 bases. The CDR3 length is 17 residues. The V and J ends lost 4 bases and 1 base, in that order; junction bases with no gene match: 7. Germline CDR1 MNHNS, CDR2 SASEGT. In nucleotides, the CDR3 is TGTGCCAGCAGTGGCCACCCGGGACAGGGGAACACCGGGGAGCTGTTTTTT. It translates to CASSGHPGQGNTGELFF.

This chain uses TRBV7-2 with TRBJ2-3; D might be TRBD2 (5 bases). V was clipped by 5 bases and J by 5 bases, with 11 bases between them. The CDR3 is 13 amino acids. The germline V gene encodes CDR1 SGHTA and CDR2 FQGNSA. The CDR3 is CASSRGYGDTQYF. The CDR3 DNA is TGTGCCAGCAGCCGGGGATATGGAGATACGCAGTATTTT.